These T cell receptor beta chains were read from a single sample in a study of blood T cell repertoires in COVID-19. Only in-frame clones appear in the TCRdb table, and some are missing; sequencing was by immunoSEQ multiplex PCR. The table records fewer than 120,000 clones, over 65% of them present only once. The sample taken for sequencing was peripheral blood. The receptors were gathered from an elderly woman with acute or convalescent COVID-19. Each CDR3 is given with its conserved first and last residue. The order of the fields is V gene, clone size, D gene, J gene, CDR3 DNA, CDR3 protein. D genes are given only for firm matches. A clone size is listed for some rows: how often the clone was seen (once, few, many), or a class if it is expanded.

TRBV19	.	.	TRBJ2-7	TGTGCCAGTAGCGCTCGGGGGGCGGTCTACGAGCAGTACTTC	CASSARGAVYEQYF
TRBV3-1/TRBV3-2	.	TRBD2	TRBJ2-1	TGTGCCAGCAGCCTCACTAGCGGGGGGGCGTATGAGCAGTTCTTC	CASSLTSGGAYEQFF
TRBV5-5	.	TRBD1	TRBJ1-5	TGTGCCAGCAGCTTGGAGACAGGGGACGGTCAGCCCCAGCATTTT	CASSLETGDGQPQHF
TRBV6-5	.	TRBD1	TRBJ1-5	TGTGCCAGCACAGGAGGACAGGGGAATCAGCCCCAGCATTTT	CASTGGQGNQPQHF
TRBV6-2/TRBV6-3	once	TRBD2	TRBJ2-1	TGTGCCAGCAGCTCAACTAGCGGGACGTTCTTC	CASSSTSGTFF
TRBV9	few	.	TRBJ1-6	TGTGCCAGCAGCACCGTTGCCTACAATTCACCCCTCCACTTT	CASSTVAYNSPLHF
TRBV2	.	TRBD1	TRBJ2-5	TGTGCCAGCATCGCTGGGACAGCCCAAGAGACCCAGTACTTC	CASIAGTAQETQYF
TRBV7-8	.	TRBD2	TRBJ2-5	TGTGCCAGCAGCTTAGCCGGCGGGGGGGCCTTAGAGACCCAGTACTTC	CASSLAGGGALETQYF
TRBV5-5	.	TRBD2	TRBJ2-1	TGTGCCAGCAGCTTTATGACTAGCGGGACTCATGAGCAGTTCTTC	CASSFMTSGTHEQFF
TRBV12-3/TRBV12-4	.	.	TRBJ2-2	TGTGCCAGCAGTTTTTTTAGAAGTGGGGAGCTGTTTTTT	CASSFFRSGELFF
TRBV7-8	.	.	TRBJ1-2	TGTGCCAGCAGCGAGTTGCATGAGAACCTCTATGGCTACACCTTC	CASSELHENLYGYTF
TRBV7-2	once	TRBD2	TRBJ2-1	TGTGCCAGCAGACTAGCGGGATTGAGTGAGCAGTTCTTC	CASRLAGLSEQFF
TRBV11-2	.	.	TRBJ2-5	TGTGCCAGCAGCCCCGCGGGTTTCGAGAGAGAGACCCAGTACTTC	CASSPAGFERETQYF
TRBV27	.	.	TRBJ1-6	TGTGCCAGCAGTTTACGCAGGGATGGTTCACCCCTCCACTTT	CASSLRRDGSPLHF
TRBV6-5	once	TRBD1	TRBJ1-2	TGTGCCAGCAGTTACTCGAAGGGACAGATCTATGGCTACACCTTC	CASSYSKGQIYGYTF
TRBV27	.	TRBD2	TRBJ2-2	TGTGCCAGCAGGACACTAGCGGCTTTGAACACCGGGGAGCTGTTTTTT	CASRTLAALNTGELFF
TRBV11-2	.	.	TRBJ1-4	TGTGCCAGCAGCAGAGACATGGGAACTAATGAAAAACTGTTTTTT	CASSRDMGTNEKLFF
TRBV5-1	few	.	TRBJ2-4	TGCGCCAGCAGCTTGGCTCGGACAGAGGACATTCAGTACTTC	CASSLARTEDIQYF
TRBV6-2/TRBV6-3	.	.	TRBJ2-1	TGTGCCAGCAGTATCATCAATGAGCAGTTCTTC	CASSIINEQFF
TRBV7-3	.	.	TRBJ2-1	TGTGCCAGCAGCTTAACAAGCATAGAGACCTACAATGAGCAGTTCTTC	CASSLTSIETYNEQFF
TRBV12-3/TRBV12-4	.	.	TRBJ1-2	TGTGCCAGCAGTTCCCACGGTAACTATGGCTACACCTTC	CASSSHGNYGYTF
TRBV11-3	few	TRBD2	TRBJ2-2	TGTGCCAGCAGCTCTTCCGGGACTAGCGGCACCGGGGAGCTGTTTTTT	CASSSSGTSGTGELFF
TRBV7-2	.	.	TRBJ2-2	TGTGCCAGCAGCTTTTCGGCGGGGGCCCCGAACACCGGGGAGCTGTTTTTT	CASSFSAGAPNTGELFF
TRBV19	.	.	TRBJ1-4	TGTGCCAGTACCCTGAGCTTCCTCCGAGGCGAAAAACTGTTTTTT	CASTLSFLRGEKLFF
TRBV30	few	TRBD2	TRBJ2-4	TGTGCCTGGAGTGTACCAGGACTAGCGGGGCTCCTAGCCAAAAACATTCAGTACTTC	CAWSVPGLAGLLAKNIQYF
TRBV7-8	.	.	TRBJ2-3	TGTGCCAGCAGCGCACGAACTTACACAGATACGCAGTATTTT	CASSARTYTDTQYF
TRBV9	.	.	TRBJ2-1	TGTGCCAGCAGCGTAGTACAGGACCCACACTCTGAGCAGTTCTTC	CASSVVQDPHSEQFF
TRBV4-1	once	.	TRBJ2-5	TGCGCCAGCGGCCGAGGGGGGGTCGAGACCCAGTACTTC	CASGRGGVETQYF
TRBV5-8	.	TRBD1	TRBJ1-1	TGTGCCAGCAGCTCCCGGACAGGGGAGGTGGTGAACACTGAAGCTTTCTTT	CASSSRTGEVVNTEAFF
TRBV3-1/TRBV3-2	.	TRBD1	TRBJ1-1	TGTGCCAGCAGCCCCCGACAGGGTTGGAACACTAACACTGAAGCTTTCTTT	CASSPRQGWNTNTEAFF
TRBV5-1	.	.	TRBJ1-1	TGCGCCAGCAGCTTGACCACAGGGCTCCACACTGAAGCTTTCTTT	CASSLTTGLHTEAFF
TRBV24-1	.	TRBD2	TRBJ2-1	TGTGCCACCTCCCTAGCGGGCTACAATGAGCAGTTCTTC	CATSLAGYNEQFF
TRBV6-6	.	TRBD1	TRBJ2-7	TGTGCCAGCGCCCGGACAGGAGTTCTCTACGAGCAGTACTTC	CASARTGVLYEQYF
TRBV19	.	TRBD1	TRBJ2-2	TGTGCCAGTAGTATAGGAACAGGGGGTACCGGGGAGCTGTTTTTT	CASSIGTGGTGELFF
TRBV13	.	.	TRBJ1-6	TGTGCCAGCAGCTCAAATTCACCCCTCCACTTT	CASSSNSPLHF
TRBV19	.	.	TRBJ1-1	TGTGCCAGTAGTGTCTACAGTTCAATGAACACTGAAGCTTTCTTT	CASSVYSSMNTEAFF
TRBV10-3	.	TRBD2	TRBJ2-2	TGTGCCATCAGTGAGTGGGGGGGATCGAACACCGGGGAGCTGTTTTTT	CAISEWGGSNTGELFF
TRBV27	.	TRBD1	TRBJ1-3	TGTGCCAGCAGTCCCCAGGGGGCGTTGGGAAACACCATATATTTT	CASSPQGALGNTIYF
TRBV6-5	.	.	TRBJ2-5	TGTGCCAGCAGTTATAGCGGACAAGAGACCCAGTACTTC	CASSYSGQETQYF
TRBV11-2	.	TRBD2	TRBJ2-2	TGTGCCTCAGCTTCTGGACTAGTAATTCAGGAGCTGTTTTTT	CASASGLVIQELFF
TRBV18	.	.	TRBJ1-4	TGTGCCAGCTCACCCGACAGGACGCTGAATGAAAAACTGTTTTTT	CASSPDRTLNEKLFF
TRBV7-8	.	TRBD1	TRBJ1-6	TGTGCCAGCAGCTTAGCGCAGGGGGAGGTGGCCAGGGGGAGCAATTCACCCCTCCACTTT	CASSLAQGEVARGSNSPLHF
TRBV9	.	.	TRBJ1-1	TGTGCCAGCAGCCCTGACACTGAAGCTTTCTTT	CASSPDTEAFF
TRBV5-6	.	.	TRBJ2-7	TGTGCCAGCAGCTTACAGGGTAGGACGTCCTACGAGCAGTACTTC	CASSLQGRTSYEQYF
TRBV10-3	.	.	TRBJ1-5	TGTGCCATCGCGGGAGACGGCAATCAGCCCCAGCATTTT	CAIAGDGNQPQHF
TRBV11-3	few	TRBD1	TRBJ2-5	TGTGCCAGCAGCATAACAGGGGCCCAAGAGACCCAGTACTTC	CASSITGAQETQYF
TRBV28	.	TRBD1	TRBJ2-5	TGTGCCACCTCCCTCGGGACAGGGGGCCCCAGCGGGACCCAGTACTTC	CATSLGTGGPSGTQYF